This TCR beta chain is from a study of beta chain features in type 1 diabetes. General observations from the study: The study found moderately but significantly shorter TCRB CDR3s in all four CD4+ subsets of Type 1 diabetes patients. Comparison showed that naive, central memory and Treg TCRB repertoires appeared more similar among patients than among healthy donors.

As regards this clone: Its target is not known.

The V end lost 10 bases, the J end lost 3 bases, and 8 bases lay between the germline ends. Per the germline V gene, CDR1 is ENHRY and CDR2 is SYGVKD. CDR3 length: 11 residues. Expressed TCRB transcripts were sequenced because the isolated RNA had all been reverse transcribed beforehand. The protocol was immunoSEQ multiplex PCR, while the TCRdb copy is restricted to in-frame clones and leaves out a portion. Here the sample spans 200,000 to 300,000 clones, about 14% being singletons. The chain is built from TRBV10-3 and TRBJ2-3; D not certain. The sequenced sample was naive CD4+ T cells from blood. The receptor comes from a man aged 30 to 39 with type 1 diabetes. CDR3 bases: TGTGCCAGCAGCACAACAGATACGCAGTATTTT. Translation: CASSTTDTQYF.